One sample yielded the 15 T cell receptor beta chains listed below, sequenced in a study of shared clonotypes between healthy human individuals. Data came from immunoSEQ multiplex PCR; TCRdb stores just in-frame clones and leaves some out. Of 490,000 or so clones in the sample, about 79% were seen once. Sequencing was carried out using PBMCs. These receptors were obtained from a woman aged 40 to 49 in good health. Some clones in this sample may be carry-over from other donors' samples.

This rearrangement joins TRBV7-9 to TRBJ2-5; TRBD1 matches 8 bases. Per the germline V gene, CDR1 is SEHNR and CDR2 is FQNEAQ (reference sequence). V was pared by 5 bases and J by 3 bases, with 5 bases of the junction left unmatched. CDR3 length equals 14 residues. DNA of the CDR3: TGTGCCAGCAGCGACAGGGGCGGGGAAGAGACCCAGTACTTC. This encodes CASSDRGGEETQYF.

V and J are TRBV7-3 and TRBJ2-5; D is unclear. V was pared by 1 base and J by 2 bases, with 5 bases between. This CDR3 is 13 amino acids long. Germline V lookup: CDR1 SGHTA, CDR2 FQGTGA. The DNA for the CDR3 is TGTGCCAGCAGCTTAAGCAGACAAGAGACCCAGTACTTC. It specifies CASSLSRQETQYF.

The rearrangement joins TRBV2 to TRBJ2-1; TRBD2 is a possible D gene (5 bases). Germline V gives CDR1 SNHLY, CDR2 FYNNEI. The length of the CDR3 is 13 residues. V lost 7 bases and J 6 bases, leaving 13 bases between the germline ends. The CDR3 nucleotides are TGTGCCAGCATCTCCCCCCGGGGCAATGAGCAGTTCTTC. Translated, it gives CASISPRGNEQFF.

The V call is TRBV5-4, the J call TRBJ1-1; D perhaps matches TRBD1 (5 bases). The germline V and J ends were trimmed by 4 bases and 1 base, with 11 bases remaining between them. CDR1 and CDR2 from the germline V gene are SGHNT and YYREEE (reference sequence). The CDR3 sequence is 14 residues long. The CDR3 sequence: CASSLRQKNTEAFF. In DNA, the CDR3 is TGTGCCAGCAGCCTCCGACAGAAGAACACTGAAGCTTTCTTT.

The chain is built from TRBV6-1 and TRBJ2-1; D is ambiguous. Looked up from germline, CDR1 is MNHNS and CDR2 is SASEGT. The CDR3 is 14 amino acids. V was pared by 10 bases and J by 0 bases, with 13 bases between. The CDR3 DNA reads as TGTGCCAACTCAGACCGACACTCCTACAATGAGCAGTTCTTC. Its translation: CANSDRHSYNEQFF.

V gene TRBV5-1 combines with J gene TRBJ1-4, with TRBD1 as a possible D gene (5 bases). Germline values: CDR1 SGHRS, CDR2 YFSETQ. CDR3 length: 14 amino acids. V lost 2 bases to trimming and J lost 8 bases, with 13 bases between them. CDR3 DNA: TGCGCCAGCAGCTTTGGTGGAGGGGCAGAAAAACTGTTTTTT. This sequence encodes CASSFGGGAEKLFF. The full variable domain, completed using reference TRBV5-1 and TRBJ1-4, is KAGVTQTPRYLIKTRGQQVTLSCSPISGHRSVSWYQQTPGQGLQFLFEYFSETQRNKGNFPGRFSGRQFSNSRSEMNVSTLELGDSALYLCASSFGGGAEKLFFGSGTQLSVL.

This chain connects TRBV6-1 to TRBJ2-3; 7 bases align to TRBD1. The CDR3 is made up of 14 amino acids. J gave up 0 bases and V 7 bases, and 4 bases lay outside the gene matches. The germline V gene encodes CDR1 MNHNS and CDR2 SASEGT. The CDR3 reads CASTATGSTDTQYF. The DNA of the CDR3 is TGTGCCAGCACCGCGACAGGGAGCACAGATACGCAGTATTTT.

The chain links TRBV5-6 to TRBJ2-5; D is uncertain. The J call may be in error: the DNA end matches TRBJ2-7 better. This CDR3 has 12 amino acids. Germline V lookup: CDR1 SGHDT, CDR2 YYEEEE. Here the CDR3 reads CASSLRSYEQYF. CDR3 bases: TGTGCCAGCAGCTTGAGGAGCTACGAGCAGTACTTC.

The chain uses TRBV7-2 and TRBJ2-1, with D uncertain. This CDR3 is built from 12 residues. Trimming cost V 1 base and J 7 bases, with 5 bases left between them. The germline CDR1 and CDR2 sequences are SGHTA and FQGNSA. In DNA, the CDR3 is TGTGCCAGCAGCTTAGTAGGGAATGAGCAGTTCTTC. Protein sequence: CASSLVGNEQFF.

With regard to this clone: The likely explanation is a read error, given a far larger clone one base away. This rearrangement joins TRBV5-4 to TRBJ1-1, with no clear D. The germline V gene encodes CDR1 SGHNT and CDR2 YYREEE (reference sequence). The CDR3 is 14 residues long. V gave up 4 bases and J gave up 3 bases, with 13 bases separating them. The DNA for the CDR3 is TGTGCCAGCAGCAATACCGTGGTTGACACTGAAGCTTTCTTT. This codes for CASSNTVVDTEAFF.

The chain couples TRBV5-6 to TRBJ2-7, with unresolved D. Trimming stripped 1 base from V and 6 bases from J, with 11 bases between. This CDR3 has 13 amino acids. Germline V lookup: CDR1 SGHDT, CDR2 YYEEEE. CDR3 coding DNA: TGTGCCAGCAGCTTGCAACCGGCTCTCGAGCAGTACTTC. This encodes CASSLQPALEQYF.

This clone was counted only a few times. This sequence joins TRBV7-2 and TRBJ1-5; no clear D gene. V lost 1 base and J lost 2, with 6 bases in between. The CDR3 runs to 14 residues. CDR1 and CDR2 (germline): SGHTA, FQGNSA. CDR3 sequence reads: CASSLVEGNQPQHF. The CDR3 bases are TGTGCCAGCAGCTTAGTGGAGGGCAATCAGCCCCAGCATTTT.

The rearrangement links TRBV9 to TRBJ2-5; D gene ambiguous. This CDR3 contains 12 residues. The germline CDR1 and CDR2 sequences are SGDLS and YYNGEE. V lost 2 bases to trimming and J lost 0 bases, with 2 bases between them. CDR3 DNA sequence: TGTGCCAGCAGCGTGAACCAAGAGACCCAGTACTTC. This translates into CASSVNQETQYF. The variable domain in full, with the rest retrieved from reference TRBV9 and TRBJ2-5, is DSGVTQTPKHLITATGQRVTLRCSPRSGDLSVYWYQQSLDQGLQFLIQYYNGEERAKGNILERFSAQQFPDLHSELNLSSLELGDSALYFCASSVNQETQYFGPGTRLLVL.

The chain uses TRBV29-1 and TRBJ1-2; D is possibly TRBD1 (6 bases). The CDR3 is 11 residues long. Germline V gives CDR1 SQVTM, CDR2 ANQGSEA. V lost 4 bases and J lost 7, with 10 bases in between. CDR3 bases: TGCAGCGTTGGGGGGGCGCTTGGCTACACCTTC. Its translation is CSVGGALGYTF. Combining the CDR3 with reference TRBV29-1 and TRBJ1-2 gives the whole variable domain SAVISQKPSRDICQRGTSLTIQCQVDSQVTMMFWYRQQPGQSLTLIATANQGSEATYESGFVIDKFPISRPNLTFSTLTVSNMSPEDSSIYLCSVGGALGYTFGSGTRLTVV.

This clone has only one observation. This rearrangement joins TRBV6-1 to TRBJ1-3; D is unclear. The germline V and J ends were trimmed by 4 bases and 2 bases, with 18 bases remaining between them. Germline V gene sequence: CDR1 MNHNS, CDR2 SASEGT. There are 17 residues in the CDR3. CDR3: CASSAPSHSGPGNTIYF. CDR3 coding DNA: TGTGCCAGCAGTGCGCCATCCCACTCCGGCCCTGGAAACACCATATATTTT.